The 15 T cell receptor beta chains below were found in one sample sequenced in a study of blood T cell repertoires in COVID-19. Profiling relied on immunoSEQ multiplex PCR, and the TCRdb table lists in-frame clones only, not all of them. The repertoire holds about 260,000 clones, with roughly 83% as singletons. Sequencing was carried out using PBMCs or T cells enriched from blood (not recorded which). The receptors derive from a woman between 50 and 59 years old who had recovered from COVID-19.

This chain uses TRBV18 with TRBJ2-7; 7 bases are shared with TRBD1. Losses at the gene ends were 8 bases for V and 1 base for J; bases not matched to a gene: 8. From germline, CDR1 is KGHSH and CDR2 LQKENI. The CDR3 length is 14 residues. The CDR3 reads CASRRDSLSYEQYF. CDR3 sequence (DNA): TGTGCCAGCCGCCGGGACAGCCTTTCCTACGAGCAGTACTTC.

The V and J genes are TRBV19 and TRBJ1-1; tentatively, D is TRBD1 (5 bases). The length of the CDR3 is 15 residues. Deletions cut 4 bases from V and 1 base from J, with 13 bases between. Per germline, CDR1 LNHDA and CDR2 SQIVND (reference sequence). The CDR3, as DNA: TGTGCCAGTAGTACGGGTTGGCAGGGGAACACTGAAGCTTTCTTT. Protein sequence: CASSTGWQGNTEAFF.

V is TRBV11-2 and J is TRBJ2-1; D uncertain. This CDR3 has 15 amino acids. Germline-derived CDR1 and CDR2 are SGHAT and FQNNGV. V was cut by 4 bases and J by 0 bases, with 10 bases left in between. The CDR3 sequence is CASSSRPSSYNEQFF. The DNA of the CDR3 is TGTGCCAGCAGCTCTAGGCCATCCTCCTACAATGAGCAGTTCTTC.

This chain connects TRBV25-1 to TRBJ1-1; weak D call: TRBD1 (6 bases). CDR3 length equals 14 residues. The germline gives CDR1 MGHDK, CDR2 SYGVNS. Trimming removed 2 bases from V and 5 bases from J, with 12 bases in between. CDR3 sequence reads: CASSEHPRGTEAFF. CDR3 DNA sequence: TGTGCCAGCAGTGAACACCCCAGGGGTACTGAAGCTTTCTTT.

The chain carries TRBV10-3 and TRBJ1-3, with D hard to call. In germline, CDR1 is ENHRY, CDR2 SYGVKD. Trimming took off 2 bases at V and 6 bases at J, with 11 bases between the two ends. The CDR3 has 14 residues. CDR3 in DNA: TGTGCCATCAGTGAGCTAGTAGGAGAAAACACCATATATTTT. This codes for CAISELVGENTIYF.

The chain recombines TRBV3-1 (or the pseudogene TRBV3-2) with TRBJ1-2; the match to TRBD1 covers 7 bases. Germline lookup yields CDR1 LGHDT and CDR2 YNNKEL (reference sequence). This CDR3 contains 13 residues. J was trimmed by 3 bases and V by 4 bases; bases with no gene match: 2. The CDR3 region is CASSRGTDYGYTF. The DNA of the CDR3 is TGTGCCAGCAGCCGGGGGACAGACTATGGCTACACCTTC.

The CDR3 region has the DNA TGTGCCAGCGGACTAGCGGCCTCCTACAATGAGCAGTTCTTC. The encoded protein is CASGLAASYNEQFF. The chain joins TRBV6-5 to TRBJ2-1; 10 positions agree with TRBD2. V lost 8 bases and J lost 0; bases outside the gene matches: 1. The CDR3 is 14 amino acids. Germline V gives CDR1 MNHEY, CDR2 SVGAGI.

The rearrangement links TRBV24-1 to TRBJ1-3, with a possible D match to TRBD1 (6 bases). Germline V lookup: CDR1 KGHDR, CDR2 SFDVKD. V lost 4 bases to trimming and J lost 0 bases, with 12 bases between them. CDR3 size: 16 residues. The CDR3 reads CATSDPGHNSGNTIYF. CDR3 DNA: TGTGCCACCAGTGACCCGGGACATAACTCTGGAAACACCATATATTTT.

This clone was detected only once. V gene TRBV4-1 combines with J gene TRBJ2-3, with TRBD2 matching over 8 bases. V lost 3 bases, J lost 0 bases, and 8 bases stayed unmatched. CDR1 is MGHRA, CDR2 YSYEKL, per germline. The CDR3 spans 17 residues. CDR3 sequence (DNA): TGCGCCAGCAGCCAGGCTACTAGCGGAACTAGCACAGATACGCAGTATTTT. This encodes CASSQATSGTSTDTQYF.

A few counts support this clone. The chain employs TRBV30 and TRBJ2-7, with TRBD1 identical over 10 bases. Looked up from germline, CDR1 is GTSNPN and CDR2 is SVGIG (reference sequence). V lost 0 bases, J lost 2 bases, and 13 bases stayed unmatched. The CDR3 extends over 18 amino acids. The chain's CDR3 is CAWSVQRTGGGAPYEQYF. The DNA for the CDR3 is TGTGCCTGGAGTGTACAGAGGACAGGGGGTGGGGCCCCCTACGAGCAGTACTTC.

The genes are TRBV7-9 and TRBJ2-3; 7 nucleotides agree with TRBD1. J lost 4 bases, V lost 5 bases, and 15 bases had no gene match. This CDR3 is 17 amino acids long. Per germline, CDR1 SEHNR and CDR2 FQNEAQ (reference sequence). The CDR3 bases are TGTGCCAGCAGCATACCTAAAAGTTCTACAGGGGCAGATACGCAGTATTTT. Its protein product is CASSIPKSSTGADTQYF.

In its sample, this clone was seen once. This chain joins TRBV15 and TRBJ2-3; D is perhaps TRBD1 (5 bases). The CDR3 loop spans 14 amino acids. The germline gives CDR1 LNHNV, CDR2 YYDKDF (reference sequence). V was shortened by 8 bases and J by 7 bases, with 19 bases between the two germline ends. CDR3 amino acids: CATSFQGGRNTQYF. In DNA form, the CDR3 reads TGTGCCACCTCCTTTCAGGGTGGCAGGAATACGCAGTATTTT.

The chain employs TRBV15 and TRBJ1-1; no clear D gene. Germline CDR1 is LNHNV and CDR2 is YYDKDF (reference sequence). V lost 2 bases and J lost 1, with 26 bases in between. This CDR3 has 20 amino acids. This CDR3 reads CATSRIMARKRMGTNTEAFF. The CDR3 nucleotides read TGTGCCACCAGCAGAATTATGGCCCGAAAGAGGATGGGTACGAACACTGAAGCTTTCTTT.

This rearrangement joins TRBV2 to TRBJ1-1; tentatively, D is TRBD1 (5 bases). Germline V lookup: CDR1 SNHLY, CDR2 FYNNEI. The CDR3 has 14 residues. Trimming took off 8 bases at V and 5 bases at J, with 18 bases between the two ends. CDR3 protein: CASRIVGEGTEAFF. The CDR3 DNA reads as TGTGCCAGCCGAATCGTTGGGGAGGGGACTGAAGCTTTCTTT.

About this clone itself: One junction end disagrees with the germline gene, perhaps due to a read error. The J gene is TRBJ1-1, the V gene TRBV9, with D unresolved. CDR1 and CDR2 (germline): SGDLS, YYNGEE. The CDR3 covers 15 residues. Written as DNA, the CDR3 is TGTGCCAGCAGAGGAATCGGGAACAAGAACGCTGAAGCTTTCTTT. It codes for CASRGIGNKNAEAFF.